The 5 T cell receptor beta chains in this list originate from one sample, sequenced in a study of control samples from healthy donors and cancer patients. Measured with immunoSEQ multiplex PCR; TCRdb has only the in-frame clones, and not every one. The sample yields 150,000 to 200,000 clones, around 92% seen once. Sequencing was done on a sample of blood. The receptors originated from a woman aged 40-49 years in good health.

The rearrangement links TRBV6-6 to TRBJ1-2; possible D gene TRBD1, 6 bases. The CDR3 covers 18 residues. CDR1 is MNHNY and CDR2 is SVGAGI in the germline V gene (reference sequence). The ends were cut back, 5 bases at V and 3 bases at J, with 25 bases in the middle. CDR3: CASSPSGVYRASDYGYTF. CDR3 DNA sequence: TGTGCCAGCAGTCCCTCCGGTGTTTACAGGGCTTCTGACTATGGCTACACCTTC.

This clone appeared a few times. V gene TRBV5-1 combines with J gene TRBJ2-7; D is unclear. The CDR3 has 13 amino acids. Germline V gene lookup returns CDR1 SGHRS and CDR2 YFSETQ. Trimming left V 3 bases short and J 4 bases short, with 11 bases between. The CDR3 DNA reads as TGCGCCAGCAGCTCGATCGACCTATACGAGCAGTACTTC. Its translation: CASSSIDLYEQYF.

CDR3 region: CASSLGQGADGYTF. CDR3 DNA sequence: TGTGCCAGCAGCTTGGGCCAGGGGGCGGATGGCTACACCTTC. The V and J genes are TRBV11-2 and TRBJ1-2; TRBD1 aligns across 8 bases. The CDR3 length is 14 residues. CDR1 and CDR2 (germline): SGHAT, FQNNGV. Trimming took 3 bases from V and 6 from J; bases not matched to a gene: 6.

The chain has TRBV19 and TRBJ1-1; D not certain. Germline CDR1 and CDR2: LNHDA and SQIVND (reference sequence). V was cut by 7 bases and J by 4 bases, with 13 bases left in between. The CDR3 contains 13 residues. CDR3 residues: CASKSGRSTEAFF. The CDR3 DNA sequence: TGTGCCAGTAAATCGGGCAGGAGCACTGAAGCTTTCTTT.

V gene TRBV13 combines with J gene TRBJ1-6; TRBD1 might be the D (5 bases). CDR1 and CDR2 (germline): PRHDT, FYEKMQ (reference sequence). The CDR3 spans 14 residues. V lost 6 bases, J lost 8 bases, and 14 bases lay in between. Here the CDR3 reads CASSPGTVYSPLHF. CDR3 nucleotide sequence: TGTGCCAGCAGTCCGGGGACGGTGTATTCACCCCTCCACTTT.